This TCR beta chain was documented in a study of identical twins (dated by TCRdb to the mid-2010s). In the study overall: To test whether fetal clonotypes persist, the study used deep sequencing on TCR alpha and beta repertoires from monozygotic twins, unrelated adults of various ages, and cord blood. Replicate twin experiments were performed at different times using different library preparation protocols to rule out contamination.

On this clonotype: Its binding antigen is unknown. No per-base quality is available; no much larger clone lies one base away.

Only healthy Caucasian donors were included. Miltenyi CD45RO+ enrichment and human naive T-cell isolation kits were used to isolate memory (CD45RO+) and naive T cells from PBMC. Cut back by 4 bases and 3 bases, the V and J ends lie 13 bases apart. From the cysteine up to the phenylalanine, the CDR3 has a length of 14 residues. The read is trimmed to its CDR3 DNA, 42 bases read in frame from base 1. From the germline V gene (reference sequence), CDR1 is DFQATT and CDR2 is SNEGSKA. General study outcomes and caveats: Abundant cord blood beta clonotypes carried fewer insertions; young adult naive repertoires showed a weaker similar trend, while memory repertoires showed none. Compared with coincidental sharing between unrelated individuals, an excess of low generation-probability sequences was observed among out-of-frame TCR alpha sequences shared between twins. Excess twin sharing in beta out-of-frame sequences was weaker because fewer shared sequences lowered the signal-to-noise ratio. Zero-insertion analyses could be partly confounded by invariant T cells such as MAIT and iNKT, though diverse VJ usage argued against such confounding for most clonotypes. In monozygotic twins, recombination models systematically underestimated out-of-frame TCR alpha sharing, but the models matched the sharing seen between unrelated individuals. Because the same donors could not be followed over many years, the conclusions depended on cross-sectional statistical analysis.

Library method: 5' RACE. Sequencing took place on an Illumina HiSeq 2000. A universal primer binding site was added through template switching, and the final cDNA carried a unique molecular identifier so that TCR cDNA molecules could be counted accurately. Specific primers in the conserved constant-segment region were used to synthesize first-strand cDNA for TCR alpha and beta chains. To control for contamination, every cDNA library carried two barcodes: a SMART-Mk sample barcode plus Illumina barcodes. TruSeq adapter sequences and Illumina sample barcodes were added in two successive PCR steps. The Illumina HiSeq platform was used with custom primers to sequence TCR alpha and beta cDNA libraries. In the original analysis: Unique molecular identifiers were extracted from raw reads with MiGEC, and CDR3 positions were determined with MiXCR. Recombination models were inferred per individual with the repgenHMM and IGoR tools using an EM algorithm. The tcR package in R was used for shared clonotype analysis, with sharing normalized by the product of cloneset sizes. To study raw recombination without the effects of thymic and clonal selection, out-of-frame nonproductive sequences were analyzed. Clones were called with MiXCR by TCRdb after fastp trimmed the public reads at Q25, and only in-frame beta chains were retained. Identical CDR3 proteins give one entry, which carries the most common genes and DNA. The V and J calls, along with clone size, are taken from TCRdb and not from the paper's own processing. In this sample the table shows more than 200,000 distinct CDR3 sequences, roughly a tenth of which occur a single time. The ten largest clones capture over 4.5% of the sample.

Sequencing was performed on memory (CD45RO+) T cells sorted from blood. The label giving this sample's cell subset or site can be read as: CD45RO+ enriched T cells. This sequence originates from a woman under 30 in good health. The chain is assembled from TRBV20-1 and TRBJ2-1, and TRBD2 may be the D gene, going by 5 matching bases. The CDR3 region has the sequence CSATADGFYNEQFF. The DNA reads as follows: TGCAGTGCTACAGCGGATGGTTTCTACAATGAGCAGTTCTTC.